This is a list of T cell receptor beta chains from one sample in a study of human T cells and chemical hapten exposure. One entry per CDR3 protein results from TCRdb running MiXCR on the RACE reads. The data hold under 100,000 distinct CDR3 sequences, with roughly a tenth observed a single time. Sequenced here: whole blood, sampled in connection with sensitization to the hapten diphenylcyclopropenone (DPC). These receptors all stem from a woman under 40 with alopecia areata. Some clones in this sample may be carry-over from other donors' samples. CDR3s include the opening cysteine and the closing phenylalanine or tryptophan. The D gene is left open where the match is weak. The size entry is marked missing in some rows and otherwise reads once, few, many or a size class.

v_gene	abundance	j_gene	d_gene	CDR3nt	CDR3aa
TRBV18	few	TRBJ2-5	TRBD1	TGTGCCAGCTCACCCTCGACAGGGGAAGAGACCCAGTACTTC	CASSPSTGEETQYF
TRBV28	NA	TRBJ1-2	NA	TGTGCCAGCAGAGTACTATACAGGGACCGTGGCTACACCTTC	CASRVLYRDRGYTF
TRBV6-2/TRBV6-3	few	TRBJ2-2	NA	TGTGCCAGCACACCCCCCCCCGGGTCGGGCACCGGGGAGCTGTTTTTT	CASTPPPGSGTGELFF
TRBV28	many	TRBJ2-1	TRBD1	TGTGCCAGCAGTTCAAGACAGGGATTTCGCTATGTAAATGAGCAGTTCTTC	CASSSRQGFRYVNEQFF
TRBV12-3/TRBV12-4	few	TRBJ2-5	NA	TGTGCCAGCGGTCGACAAAGGGCGGCGGAGACCCAGTACTTC	CASGRQRAAETQYF
TRBV28	NA	TRBJ1-1	NA	TGTGCCAGCACACTACAAGTCCCTTACACTGAAGCTTTCTTT	CASTLQVPYTEAFF
TRBV7-2	many	TRBJ2-2	TRBD1	TGTGCCAGCAGCCTAAGAGGACAGGCGAACACCGGGGAGCTGTTTTTT	CASSLRGQANTGELFF
TRBV7-2	few	TRBJ2-3	NA	TGTGCCAGCAGCTTTACCTCGGTACCCACGCAGTATTTT	CASSFTSVPTQYF
TRBV5-8	many	TRBJ2-3	TRBD2	TGTGCCAGCAGCCGCGCGGGGACTAGCGGGAGCGTCAGCACAGATACGCAGTATTTT	CASSRAGTSGSVSTDTQYF
TRBV29-1	many	TRBJ2-3	NA	TGCAGCGCCGCCGGGCGCGTGGGATCAGATACGCAGTATTTT	CSAAGRVGSDTQYF
TRBV7-8	few	TRBJ2-5	TRBD2	TGTGCCAGCAGCTTAGGAGTAGGGGCTAGCGGGAGTAGAGAGACCCAGTACTTC	CASSLGVGASGSRETQYF
TRBV7-8	NA	TRBJ2-7	NA	TGTGCCAGCGGGGCCGGGAACTACGAGCAGTACTTC	CASGAGNYEQYF
TRBV2	many	TRBJ1-4	TRBD1	TGTGCCAGCAGTGCTTCGGGACAGATCCCAACTAATGAAAAACTGTTTTTT	CASSASGQIPTNEKLFF
TRBV28	NA	TRBJ2-5	NA	TGTGCCAGCAGCCGACAGGAGCGGGGAGAGACCCAGTACTTC	CASSRQERGETQYF
TRBV4-2	NA	TRBJ2-1	NA	TGTGCCAGCAGCCAAGTTTTCGCGGGCCCTGAGCAGTTCTTC	CASSQVFAGPEQFF
TRBV12-3/TRBV12-4	NA	TRBJ2-7	TRBD1	TGTGCCAGCAGGGGGACAGGGGGCGAGCAGTACTTC	CASRGTGGEQYF
TRBV5-4	many	TRBJ2-1	TRBD2	TGTGCCAGCAGCCCACTCCGGGAGGGGTCCCATGAGCAGTTCTTC	CASSPLREGSHEQFF
TRBV5-1	NA	TRBJ1-2	TRBD1	TGCGCCAGCAGCTCCGGACAGGGTGATGGCTACACCTTC	CASSSGQGDGYTF
TRBV7-9	many	TRBJ1-1	TRBD1	TGTGCCAGCAGACAGGGGGAGGCTGAAGCTTTCTTT	CASRQGEAEAFF
TRBV19	many	TRBJ2-1	TRBD2	TGTGCCAGTAGAAACAGCGGGGGGACGGCTGAGCAGTTCTTC	CASRNSGGTAEQFF
TRBV9	many	TRBJ2-7	NA	TGTGCCAGCAGCGTAGACGATGAGACAGCTGGTCAATACGAGCAGTACTTC	CASSVDDETAGQYEQYF
TRBV6-1	many	TRBJ2-7	NA	TGTGCCAGCAGTGAAAGGGGGGGTCTTAGCTCCTACGAGCAGTACTTC	CASSERGGLSSYEQYF
TRBV3-1	NA	TRBJ2-3	TRBD2	TGTGCCAGCAGCCAAGAGAAAATAGCGGGAGGGCGCACAGATACGCAGTATTTT	CASSQEKIAGGRTDTQYF
TRBV4-1	few	TRBJ1-2	NA	TGCGCCAGCAGCCAAGCCGGAAGGGTTGACTATGGCTACACCTTC	CASSQAGRVDYGYTF
TRBV3-1	many	TRBJ1-1	TRBD1	TGTGCCACCCGAGGGACAGCCAACACTGAAGCTTTCTTT	CATRGTANTEAFF
TRBV20-1	many	TRBJ2-4	NA	TGCAGTGCCTTAGCATTGAACATTCAGTACTTC	CSALALNIQYF
TRBV29-1	NA	TRBJ2-7	NA	TGCAGCGTTGAAGATAGGACCACCTACGAGCAGTACTTC	CSVEDRTTYEQYF
TRBV7-2	NA	TRBJ2-6	NA	TGTGCCAGCAGCTTCCAGGGGGCCAACGTCCTGACTTTC	CASSFQGANVLTF
TRBV18	NA	TRBJ1-6	NA	TGTGCCAGCTCACCAGACAGCTCCTATAATTCACCCCTCCACTTT	CASSPDSSYNSPLHF
TRBV5-5	few	TRBJ2-2	NA	TGTGCCAGCAGCTTGGCCGAGGCTAGCTTGTTCGGGGAGCTGTTTTTT	CASSLAEASLFGELFF
TRBV5-4	few	TRBJ2-2	NA	TGTGCCAGCAGCTTTTCCTTGAACACCGGGGAGCTGTTTTTT	CASSFSLNTGELFF
TRBV7-2	many	TRBJ2-3	NA	TGTGCCAGCAGCTTAGGCGGGACGACGCAGTATTTT	CASSLGGTTQYF
TRBV20-1	many	TRBJ1-4	NA	TGCAGTGTTACCCGAAGATCCGGGACCTTAAATGAAAAACTGTTTTTT	CSVTRRSGTLNEKLFF
TRBV20-1	many	TRBJ2-1	NA	TGCAGTGCTAGAAGTTTGCAGGGAAGGGATGAGCAGTTCTTC	CSARSLQGRDEQFF
TRBV7-2	once	TRBJ1-5	NA	TGTGCCAGCAGTCTTTACCGGGGACCAACGCCCCAGCATTTT	CASSLYRGPTPQHF
TRBV7-9	NA	TRBJ2-1	TRBD2	TGTGCCAGCAGCTCCGGGACTAGCGGGATGAGCTCCTACAATGAGCAGTTCTTC	CASSSGTSGMSSYNEQFF
TRBV7-9	few	TRBJ2-4	TRBD1	TGTGCCAGCAGCCTAGCCGGGACAGGGGACATTCAGTACTTC	CASSLAGTGDIQYF
TRBV28	many	TRBJ2-1	NA	TGTGCCAGCAGTGCCGGGACTCGGTCGGGCGATGAGCAGTTCTTC	CASSAGTRSGDEQFF
TRBV20-1	many	TRBJ1-5	TRBD1	TGCAGTGCAGGGACAGCTAATCAGCCCCAGCATTTT	CSAGTANQPQHF
TRBV27	few	TRBJ1-1	NA	TGTGCCAGCAGTTTTCAAATGGGGATGAACACTGAAGCTTTCTTT	CASSFQMGMNTEAFF
TRBV6-2/TRBV6-3	few	TRBJ1-2	NA	TGTGCCAGCAGTTACTCGCCCAGAACTAACTATGGCTACACCTTC	CASSYSPRTNYGYTF
TRBV6-5	many	TRBJ1-2	NA	TGTGCCAGCAGTTACCGAGGGCTGGGCTATGGCTACACCTTC	CASSYRGLGYGYTF